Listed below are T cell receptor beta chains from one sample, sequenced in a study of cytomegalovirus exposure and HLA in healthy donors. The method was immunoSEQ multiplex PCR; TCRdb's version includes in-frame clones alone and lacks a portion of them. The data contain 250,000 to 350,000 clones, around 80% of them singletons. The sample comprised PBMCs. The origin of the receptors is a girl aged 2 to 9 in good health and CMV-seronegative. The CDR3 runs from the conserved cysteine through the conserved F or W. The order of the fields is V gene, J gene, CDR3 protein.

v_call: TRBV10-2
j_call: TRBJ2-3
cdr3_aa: CASSELDRGDTQYF

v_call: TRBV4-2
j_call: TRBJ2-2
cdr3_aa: CASSGQGVTGELFF

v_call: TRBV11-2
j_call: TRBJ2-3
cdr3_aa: CASSLWDRSTDTQYF

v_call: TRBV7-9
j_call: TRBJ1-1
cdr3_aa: CASSPTGGDTEAFF

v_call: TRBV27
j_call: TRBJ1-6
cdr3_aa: CASSPSGGNSPLHF

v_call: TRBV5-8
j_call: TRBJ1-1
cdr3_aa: CASSLGGWDTEAFF

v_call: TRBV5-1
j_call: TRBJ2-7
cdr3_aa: CASSASLEYEQYF

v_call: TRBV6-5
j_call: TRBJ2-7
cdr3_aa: CASRLAGRYEQYF

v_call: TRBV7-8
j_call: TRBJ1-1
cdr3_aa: CASSFDRYTEAFF

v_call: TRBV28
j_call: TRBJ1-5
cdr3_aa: CASSLTAGKGNQPQHF

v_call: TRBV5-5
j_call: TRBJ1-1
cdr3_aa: CASSGDSGGLGAFF

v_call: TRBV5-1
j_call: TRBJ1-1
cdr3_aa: CASSYLQGASGTEAFF

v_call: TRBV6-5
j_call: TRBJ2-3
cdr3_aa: CASSYSLGEDTQYF

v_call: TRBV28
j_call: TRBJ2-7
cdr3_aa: CASSFPSSYEQYF

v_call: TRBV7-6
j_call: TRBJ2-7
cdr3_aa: CASSLEVASGGIYEQYF

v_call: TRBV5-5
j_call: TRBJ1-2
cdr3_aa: CASSFEGTAYGYTF

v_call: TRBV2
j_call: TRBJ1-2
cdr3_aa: CASRETGGAYGYTF

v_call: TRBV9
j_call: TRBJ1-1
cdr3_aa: CASSVPPGGSTEAFF

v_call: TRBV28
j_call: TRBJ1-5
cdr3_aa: CASSDPGDQSQHF

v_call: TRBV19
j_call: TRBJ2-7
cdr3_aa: CASSLTGSSYEQYF

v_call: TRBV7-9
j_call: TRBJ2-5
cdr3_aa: CASSLIGQRGETQYF

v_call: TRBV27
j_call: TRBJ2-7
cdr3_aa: CASRRTGDEQYF